The table lists the clone carrying this T cell receptor (beta chain) with a few counts. TCRdb recomputed calls from the RT-PCR reads with MiXCR, one row per CDR3 protein. The sample consists of some 500,000 distinct CDR3 sequences, about 25% of them appearing once. This sample is part of a study of response to subunit inactivated influenza vaccine. V was trimmed by 4 bases and J by 5 bases, leaving 11 bases between them. This CDR3 region has 13 residues. Germline CDR1 is ENHRY and CDR2 is SYGVKD. The chain links TRBV10-3 to TRBJ2-5; D is possibly TRBD1 (5 bases). The sequencing used CD4+ T cells sorted from PBMCs, collected more than 4 days after vaccination. The receptor was derived from a man aged 50 to 60 who received an inactivated influenza vaccine. Here the CDR3 reads CAISGRSGETQYF. CDR3 bases: TGTGCCATCAGTGGACGATCAGGGGAGACCCAGTACTTC.